The sequence of this T cell receptor beta chain was determined in a study of T-cell reconstitution after alpha-beta-depleted transplantation in children. The library targeted TCRbeta and was prepared with unique molecular identifiers. TCRdb used MiXCR to reprocess the PCR reads, holding one entry per CDR3 protein. The data hold 450,000 to 600,000 distinct CDR3 sequences, with more than 9% observed a single time. Study-level findings and limits: Alpha-beta T cells present about two months after transplant were reported to originate from several hundred expanded graft clones. Surviving thymic progenitors and recipient T cells were the source of high TCRbeta diversity at day 60 in some patients. Most T-cell counts and diversity one year after the transplant came from T cells that were newly produced.

The sample holds a few counts of this clonotype. The antigen is undetermined. Trimming took 1 base from V and 1 from J, leaving 14 bases between them. CDR3 length: 16 residues. Germline CDR1 and CDR2: SGHAT and FQNNGV. This specimen was PBMCs, taken before TCRalphabeta/CD19-depleted stem cell transplant. The chain employs TRBV11-2 and TRBJ2-7; weak D call: TRBD2 (6 bases). This clonotype was obtained from a child aged 2 to 10 with inherited bone marrow failure, due to receive a stem cell transplant. DNA of the CDR3: TGTGCCAGCAGCTTAGTGGACCGGGGGAGTTCCTACGAGCAGTACTTC. Translating gives CASSLVDRGSSYEQYF.